This T cell receptor beta chain was recorded in a study of shared clonotypes between healthy human individuals. Between the trimmed V and J ends, which lost 1 base and 6 bases, there was a span of 15 bases. The CDR3 is 15 residues long. CDR1 and CDR2 (germline): SGHTA, FQGNSA. Clones were sequenced by immunoSEQ multiplex PCR, and TCRdb holds only the in-frame ones, with some missing. The sample contains roughly 2.5 million clones, about 92% of which appear only once. The clonotype was recovered from a man between 18 and 35 years old in good health. V is TRBV7-2 and J is TRBJ1-2; a weak D match, TRBD1 (6 bases). Sequences were obtained from naive CD4+ T cells sorted from blood. Documented subset: CD45RA+ positively selected. CDR3 sequence reads: CASSLVAGARDGYTF. The CDR3 nucleotides are TGTGCCAGCAGCTTAGTTGCAGGGGCAAGAGATGGCTACACCTTC.